These 9 T cell receptor beta chains originate from one sample sequenced in a study of T cell responses to AZD1222 COVID-19 vaccine. Data came from immunoSEQ multiplex PCR; TCRdb stores just in-frame clones and leaves some out. The sample lists about 120,000 clones, roughly 90% occurring once. Source: peripheral blood, taken on day 0 of AZD1222 vaccination. Source of these receptors: an adult in good health.

The chain employs TRBV10-3 and TRBJ2-7; no clear D. CDR3 size: 13 residues. Per germline, CDR1 ENHRY and CDR2 SYGVKD. The ends were cut back, 7 bases at V and 2 bases at J, with 12 bases in the middle. CDR3 amino acids: CAIMGHDAYEQYF. The CDR3, as DNA: TGTGCCATCATGGGCCACGACGCCTACGAGCAGTACTTC.

The chain employs TRBV19 and TRBJ2-7; D is possibly TRBD2 (6 bases). Germline V gives CDR1 LNHDA, CDR2 SQIVND (reference sequence). V was trimmed by 6 bases and J by 2 bases, leaving 11 bases between them. The CDR3 runs 13 residues. The CDR3 DNA follows: TGTGCCAGTAGCGGCGGGACCCCCTACGAGCAGTACTTC. Residues: CASSGGTPYEQYF. Based on the CDR3 plus reference TRBV19 and TRBJ2-7, the full variable domain is DGGITQSPKYLFRKEGQNVTLSCEQNLNHDAMYWYRQDPGQGLRLIYYSQIVNDFQKGDIAEGYSVSREKKESFPLTVTSAQKNPTAFYLCASSGGTPYEQYFGPGTRLTVT.

Written as DNA, the CDR3 is TGCGCCAGCAGCTCCCCCAAGACAGGGGGAAGCACCGGGGAGCTGTTTTTT. Its translation is CASSSPKTGGSTGELFF. V and J are TRBV5-1 and TRBJ2-2, with 9 bases lining up with TRBD1. Per the germline V gene, CDR1 is SGHRS and CDR2 is YFSETQ. This CDR3 has 17 residues. Trimming cost V 3 bases and J 4 bases; bases outside gene matches: 10. Filled out from reference TRBV5-1 and TRBJ2-2, the complete variable domain reads KAGVTQTPRYLIKTRGQQVTLSCSPISGHRSVSWYQQTPGQGLQFLFEYFSETQRNKGNFPGRFSGRQFSNSRSEMNVSTLELGDSALYLCASSSPKTGGSTGELFFGEGSRLTVL.

For this clone: An end of the junction does not agree with germline; a read error may underlie this. The chain couples TRBV29-1 to TRBJ2-3, with D tentatively TRBD1 (5 bases). The CDR3 has 12 amino acids. Germline CDR1 SQVTM, CDR2 ANQGSEA. For the CDR3, the DNA is TGCAGCGTGGAAGGGGGCACAGATACGCAGTATTTT. This encodes CSVEGGTDTQYF.

CDR3 region: CASSPGPNYGYTF. The CDR3 bases are TGTGCCAGCAGCCCGGGCCCTAACTATGGCTACACCTTC. The chain couples TRBV6-6 to TRBJ1-2, with unresolved D. The CDR3 spans 13 residues. Per the germline V gene, CDR1 is MNHNY and CDR2 is SVGAGI (reference sequence). V was trimmed by 6 bases and J by 0 bases, leaving 8 bases between them.

CDR3 nucleotide sequence: TGCGCCAGCAGTAGAAGCGACCTCATGAACACTGAAGCTTTCTTT. Translated, it gives CASSRSDLMNTEAFF. The chain links TRBV5-1 to TRBJ1-1, with unresolved D. Trimming stripped 5 bases from V and 0 bases from J, with 14 bases between. The length of the CDR3 is 15 residues. The V gene's germline CDR1 is SGHRS and CDR2 YFSETQ. The variable domain in full, completed from reference TRBV5-1 and TRBJ1-1, reads KAGVTQTPRYLIKTRGQQVTLSCSPISGHRSVSWYQQTPGQGLQFLFEYFSETQRNKGNFPGRFSGRQFSNSRSEMNVSTLELGDSALYLCASSRSDLMNTEAFFGQGTRLTVV.

CDR3 nucleotides: TGTGCCAGCAGCTTGCTAGACAGATCCCACTATGGCTACACCTTC. Residues: CASSLLDRSHYGYTF. This chain uses TRBV7-9 with TRBJ1-2; D perhaps matches TRBD1 (5 bases). CDR1 is SEHNR, CDR2 FQNEAQ, per germline (reference sequence). The CDR3 is 15 residues long. Trimming cost V 3 bases and J 3 bases, with 14 bases left between them.

The chain uses TRBV28 and TRBJ2-2; 10 positions match TRBD2. J was trimmed by 4 bases and V by 5 bases; bases with no gene match: 7. CDR1 MDHEN and CDR2 SYDVKM come from the germline V gene. This CDR3 is built from 16 residues. This CDR3 reads CASSVLAGVSTGELFF. The DNA for the CDR3 is TGTGCCAGCAGTGTGCTAGCGGGAGTGAGCACCGGGGAGCTGTTTTTT. Supplemented by reference TRBV28 and TRBJ2-2, the full variable domain reads DVKVTQSSRYLVKRTGEKVFLECVQDMDHENMFWYRQDPGLGLRLIYFSYDVKMKEKGDIPEGYSVSREKKERFSLILESASTNQTSMYLCASSVLAGVSTGELFFGEGSRLTVL.

The rearrangement links TRBV5-5 to TRBJ1-1; D uncertain. Looked up from germline, CDR1 is SGHKS and CDR2 is YYEKEE (reference sequence). V shed 0 bases and J shed 4 bases, with 10 bases lying between them. The CDR3 runs to 14 residues. DNA for the CDR3: TGTGCCAGCAGCTTGGCGGGGAGTGGCACTGAAGCTTTCTTT. It codes for CASSLAGSGTEAFF.